This T cell receptor beta chain was captured in a study of Ad26.COV2.S vaccination and SARS-CoV-2 variants. Study background: Doses of Ad26.COV2.S were injected into muscle once or twice, 56 days apart.

Sample treatment: some 19 received Ad26.COV2.S at low or high dose, single or two shots; about five received placebo; per-sample allocation not given. Day 63 after the first injection of vaccine or placebo was the sampling time. Using immunoSEQ multiplex PCR, the repertoire was profiled, and TCRdb retains in-frame clones only, with some absent. Seen here are about 440,000 clones, roughly 87% observed once, and the top ten hold more than 3.5%. Study-wide points: Relative to placebo recipients, vaccine recipients exhibited elevated spike-specific TCR breadth.

V gave up 3 bases and J gave up 1 base, with 12 bases separating them. The germline V gene encodes CDR1 SQVTM and CDR2 ANQGSEA. The CDR3 extends over 14 amino acids. Notes on this clone: The antigen is unknown.

This chain connects TRBV29-1 to TRBJ1-2; D is ambiguous. This clonotype originated in a person between 18 and 65 years old who received the Ad26.COV2.S COVID-19 vaccine or a placebo. The input for sequencing was peripheral blood, taken in a trial of Ad26.COV2.S vaccine versus placebo. CDR3 DNA: TGCAGCGTTGAGTGGCAGTCGAATAACTATGGCTACACCTTC. Amino acid sequence: CSVEWQSNNYGYTF. Full variable domain (remainder filled in from reference TRBV29-1 and TRBJ1-2): SAVISQKPSRDICQRGTSLTIQCQVDSQVTMMFWYRQQPGQSLTLIATANQGSEATYESGFVIDKFPISRPNLTFSTLTVSNMSPEDSSIYLCSVEWQSNNYGYTFGSGTRLTVV.